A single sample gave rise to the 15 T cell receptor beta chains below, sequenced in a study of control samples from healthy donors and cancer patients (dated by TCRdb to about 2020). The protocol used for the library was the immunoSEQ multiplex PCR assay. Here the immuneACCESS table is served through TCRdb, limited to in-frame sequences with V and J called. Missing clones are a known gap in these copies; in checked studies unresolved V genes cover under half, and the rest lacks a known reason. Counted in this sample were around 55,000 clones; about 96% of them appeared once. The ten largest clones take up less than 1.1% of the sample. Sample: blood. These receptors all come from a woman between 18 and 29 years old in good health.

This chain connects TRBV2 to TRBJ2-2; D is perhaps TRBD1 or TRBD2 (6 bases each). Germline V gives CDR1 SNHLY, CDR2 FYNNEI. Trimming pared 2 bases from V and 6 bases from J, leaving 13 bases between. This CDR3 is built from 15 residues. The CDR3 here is CASSESFRGAGELFF. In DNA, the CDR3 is TGTGCCAGCAGTGAATCGTTTAGGGGGGCCGGGGAGCTGTTTTTT. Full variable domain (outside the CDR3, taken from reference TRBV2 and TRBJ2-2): EPEVTQTPSHQVTQMGQEVILRCVPISNHLYFYWYRQILGQKVEFLVSFYNNEISEKSEIFDDQFSVERPDGSNFTLKIRSTKLEDSAMYFCASSESFRGAGELFFGEGSRLTVL.

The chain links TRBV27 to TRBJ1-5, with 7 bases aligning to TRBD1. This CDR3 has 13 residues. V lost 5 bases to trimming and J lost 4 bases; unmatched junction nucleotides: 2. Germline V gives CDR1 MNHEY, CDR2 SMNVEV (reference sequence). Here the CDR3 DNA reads TGTGCCAGCAGTCGGGACAGAAATCAGCCCCAGCATTTT. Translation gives CASSRDRNQPQHF.

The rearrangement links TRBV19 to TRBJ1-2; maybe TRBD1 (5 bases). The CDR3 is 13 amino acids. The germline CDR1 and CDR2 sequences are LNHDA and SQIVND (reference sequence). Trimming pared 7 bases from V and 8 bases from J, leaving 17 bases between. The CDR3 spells CASIRGETGGYTF. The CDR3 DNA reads TGTGCCAGTATCCGGGGGGAGACCGGCGGCTACACCTTC.

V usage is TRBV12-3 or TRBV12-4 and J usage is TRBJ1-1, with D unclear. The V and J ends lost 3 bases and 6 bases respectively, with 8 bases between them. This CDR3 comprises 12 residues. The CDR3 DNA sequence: TGTGCCAGCAGTTTGAGACCGCCTGAAGCTTTCTTT. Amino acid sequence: CASSLRPPEAFF.

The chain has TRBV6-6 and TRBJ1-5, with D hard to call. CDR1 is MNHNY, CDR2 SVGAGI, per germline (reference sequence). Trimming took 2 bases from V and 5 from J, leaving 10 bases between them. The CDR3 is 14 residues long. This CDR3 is CASSYSEGYQPQHF. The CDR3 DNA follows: TGTGCCAGCAGTTACAGTGAAGGATATCAGCCCCAGCATTTT.

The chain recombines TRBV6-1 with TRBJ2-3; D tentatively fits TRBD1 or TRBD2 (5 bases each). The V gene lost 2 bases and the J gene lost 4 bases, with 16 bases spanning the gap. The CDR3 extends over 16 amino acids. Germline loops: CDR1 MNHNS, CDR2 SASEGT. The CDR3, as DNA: TGTGCCAGCAGTGAATTTATCGCAGGGAGCGCAGATACGCAGTATTTT. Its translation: CASSEFIAGSADTQYF.

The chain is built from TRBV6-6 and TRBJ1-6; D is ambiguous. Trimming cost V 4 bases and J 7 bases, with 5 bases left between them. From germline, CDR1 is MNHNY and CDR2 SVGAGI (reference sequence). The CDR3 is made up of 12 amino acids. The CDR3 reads CASSLQNSPLHF. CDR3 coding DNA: TGTGCCAGCAGTTTACAGAATTCACCCCTCCACTTT.

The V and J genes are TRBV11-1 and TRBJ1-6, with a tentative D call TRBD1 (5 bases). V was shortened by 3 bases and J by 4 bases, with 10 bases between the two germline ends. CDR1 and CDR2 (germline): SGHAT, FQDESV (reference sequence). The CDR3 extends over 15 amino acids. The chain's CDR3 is CASSLGQLYNSPLHF. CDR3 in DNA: TGTGCCAGCAGCTTGGGGCAGTTGTATAATTCACCCCTCCACTTT.

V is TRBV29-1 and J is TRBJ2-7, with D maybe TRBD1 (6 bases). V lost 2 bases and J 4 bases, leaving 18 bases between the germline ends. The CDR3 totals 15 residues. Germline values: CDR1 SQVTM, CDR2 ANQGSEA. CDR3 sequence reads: CSVERSTGRLYEQYF. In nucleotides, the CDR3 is TGCAGCGTTGAACGGAGTACAGGGAGACTATACGAGCAGTACTTC.

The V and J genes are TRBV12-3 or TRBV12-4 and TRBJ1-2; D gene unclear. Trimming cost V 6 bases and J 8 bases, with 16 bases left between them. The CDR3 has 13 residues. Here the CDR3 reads CASSSLVVAGYTF. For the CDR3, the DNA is TGTGCCAGCAGCTCCCTCGTCGTCGCGGGCTACACCTTC.

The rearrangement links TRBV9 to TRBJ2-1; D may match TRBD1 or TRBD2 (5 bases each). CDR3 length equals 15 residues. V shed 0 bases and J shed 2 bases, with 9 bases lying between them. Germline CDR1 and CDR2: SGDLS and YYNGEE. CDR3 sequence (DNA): TGTGCCAGCAGCGTAGGAGGGGAGCCCTACAATGAGCAGTTCTTC. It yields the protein CASSVGGEPYNEQFF. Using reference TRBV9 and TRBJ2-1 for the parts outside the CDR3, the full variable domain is DSGVTQTPKHLITATGQRVTLRCSPRSGDLSVYWYQQSLDQGLQFLIQYYNGEERAKGNILERFSAQQFPDLHSELNLSSLELGDSALYFCASSVGGEPYNEQFFGPGTRLTVL.

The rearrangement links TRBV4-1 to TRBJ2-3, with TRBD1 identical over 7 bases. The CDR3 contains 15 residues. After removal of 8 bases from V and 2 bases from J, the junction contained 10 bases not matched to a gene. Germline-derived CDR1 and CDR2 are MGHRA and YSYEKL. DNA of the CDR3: TGCGCCAGCCAACGGAAGGGGGCCGACACAGATACGCAGTATTTT. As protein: CASQRKGADTDTQYF.

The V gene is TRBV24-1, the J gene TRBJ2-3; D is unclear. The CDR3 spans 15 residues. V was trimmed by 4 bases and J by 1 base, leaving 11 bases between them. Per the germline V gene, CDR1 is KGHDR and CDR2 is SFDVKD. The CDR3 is CATSDTALGTDTQYF. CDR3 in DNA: TGTGCCACCAGTGACACTGCCCTCGGCACAGATACGCAGTATTTT.

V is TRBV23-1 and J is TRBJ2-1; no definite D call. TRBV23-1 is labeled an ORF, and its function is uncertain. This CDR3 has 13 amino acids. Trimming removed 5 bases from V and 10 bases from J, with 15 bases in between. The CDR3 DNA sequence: TGCGCCAGCAGTTCTGGACCCGAGTTAGAGCAGTTCTTC. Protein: CASSSGPELEQFF.

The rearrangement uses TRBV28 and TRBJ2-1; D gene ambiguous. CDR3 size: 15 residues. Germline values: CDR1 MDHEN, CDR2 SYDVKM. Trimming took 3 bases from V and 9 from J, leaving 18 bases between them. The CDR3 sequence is CASSLGLGQNLEQFF. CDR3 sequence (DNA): TGTGCCAGCAGTTTGGGCCTGGGCCAGAACCTTGAGCAGTTCTTC.